This T cell receptor (beta chain) was documented in a study of T cells in Graves' hyperthyroidism and ophthalmopathy. The table lists this clonotype with many counts. Authors of the study amplified TCR beta CDR3 regions from RNA transcripts. First-round RT-PCR of the TCR CDR3 relied on the HTBI primer set. TCRdb passed the multiplex PCR reads through MiXCR, listing each CDR3 protein once. The repertoire holds 600,000 to 900,000 distinct CDR3 sequences, with about a sixth as singletons. The hyperthyroidism was newly diagnosed and had lasted under 2 months; the patients were aged 18 to 65. This CDR3 has 15 amino acids. Germline CDR1 SNHLY, CDR2 FYNNEI. V dropped 7 bases and J dropped 5; count of bases not matched to a gene: 4.

The V gene is TRBV2, the J gene TRBJ2-5; TRBD2 agrees at 16 bases. The sequencing input was blood. This clonotype originated in a man younger than 35 with Graves' hyperthyroidism. CDR3: CASNEGLAGGETQYF. In DNA form, the CDR3 reads TGTGCCAGCAACGAGGGACTAGCGGGAGGGGAGACCCAGTACTTC.